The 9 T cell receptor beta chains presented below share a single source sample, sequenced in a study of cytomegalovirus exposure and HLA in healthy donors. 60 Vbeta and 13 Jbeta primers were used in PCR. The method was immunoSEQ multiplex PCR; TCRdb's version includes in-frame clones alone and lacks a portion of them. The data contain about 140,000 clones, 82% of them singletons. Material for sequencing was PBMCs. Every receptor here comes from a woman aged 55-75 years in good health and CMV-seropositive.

Written as DNA, the CDR3 is TGTGCCAGCAGTCCCTTCCCCGGGGAGCTGTTTTTT. Its translation is CASSPFPGELFF. J is TRBJ2-2 and V is TRBV27; D is ambiguous. Trimming stripped 5 bases from V and 6 bases from J, with 7 bases between. This CDR3 comprises 12 residues. The germline CDR1 and CDR2 sequences are MNHEY and SMNVEV (reference sequence).

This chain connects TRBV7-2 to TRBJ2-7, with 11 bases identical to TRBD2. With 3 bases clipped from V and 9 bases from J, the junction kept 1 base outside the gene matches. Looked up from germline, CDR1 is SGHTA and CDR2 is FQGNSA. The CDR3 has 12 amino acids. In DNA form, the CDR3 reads TGTGCCAGCAGCTTCACTAGCGGGAGGCAGTACTTC. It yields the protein CASSFTSGRQYF.

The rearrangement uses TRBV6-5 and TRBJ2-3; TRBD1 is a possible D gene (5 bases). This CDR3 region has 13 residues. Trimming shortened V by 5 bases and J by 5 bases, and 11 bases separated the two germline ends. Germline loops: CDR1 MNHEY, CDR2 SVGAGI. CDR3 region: CASSALTGDTQYF. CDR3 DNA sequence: TGTGCCAGCAGTGCCCTCACAGGAGATACGCAGTATTTT.

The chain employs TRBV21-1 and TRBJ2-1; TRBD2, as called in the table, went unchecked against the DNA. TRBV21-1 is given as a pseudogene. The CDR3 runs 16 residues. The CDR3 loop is CASSKCGTSGYNEQFF. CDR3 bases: TGTGCCAGCAGCAAATGCGGGACTAGCGGATACAATGAGCAGTTCTTC.

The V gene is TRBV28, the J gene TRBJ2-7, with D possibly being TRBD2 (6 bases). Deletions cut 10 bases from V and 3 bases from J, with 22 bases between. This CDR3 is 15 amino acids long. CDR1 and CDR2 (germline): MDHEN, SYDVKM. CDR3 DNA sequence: TGTGCCACTCGAAGGGACTCGCCAGTAGGCTACGAGCAGTACTTC. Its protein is CATRRDSPVGYEQYF.

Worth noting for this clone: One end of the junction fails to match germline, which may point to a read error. CDR3 residues: CASSFSGYNGQFF. In DNA, the CDR3 is TGTGCCAGCAGTTTCTCAGGCTACAATGGGCAGTTCTTC. The chain carries TRBV27 and TRBJ2-1; D gene unclear. CDR1 is MNHEY, CDR2 SMNVEV, per germline (reference sequence). The CDR3 has 13 amino acids.

The DNA of the CDR3 is TGTGCCAGCAGCCCCCCCGGGACAGTCTCTGGAAACACCATATATTTT. Amino acids: CASSPPGTVSGNTIYF. The rearrangement joins TRBV7-9 to TRBJ1-3, with TRBD1 matching over 7 bases. Germline V gives CDR1 SEHNR, CDR2 FQNEAQ (reference sequence). This CDR3 has 16 amino acids. The V gene end was trimmed by 5 bases and the J gene end by 0 bases; junction bases not matched to a gene: 7. The full variable domain, completed using reference TRBV7-9 and TRBJ1-3, is DTGVSQNPRHKITKRGQNVTFRCDPISEHNRLYWYRQTLGQGPEFLTYFQNEAQLEKSRLLSDRFSAERPKGSFSTLEIQRTEQGDSAMYLCASSPPGTVSGNTIYFGEGSWLTVV.

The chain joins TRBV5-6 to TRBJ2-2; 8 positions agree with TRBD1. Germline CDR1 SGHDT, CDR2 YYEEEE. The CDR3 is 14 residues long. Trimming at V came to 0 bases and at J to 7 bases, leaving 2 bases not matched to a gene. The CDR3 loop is CASSLGTGIGELFF. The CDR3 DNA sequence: TGTGCCAGCAGCTTGGGGACAGGGATCGGGGAGCTGTTTTTT.

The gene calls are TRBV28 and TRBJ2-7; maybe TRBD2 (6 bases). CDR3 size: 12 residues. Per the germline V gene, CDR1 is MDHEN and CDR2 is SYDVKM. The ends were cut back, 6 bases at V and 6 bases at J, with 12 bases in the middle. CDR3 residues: CASSQTRVEQYF. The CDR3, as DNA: TGTGCCAGCAGCCAGACTAGGGTCGAGCAGTACTTC.